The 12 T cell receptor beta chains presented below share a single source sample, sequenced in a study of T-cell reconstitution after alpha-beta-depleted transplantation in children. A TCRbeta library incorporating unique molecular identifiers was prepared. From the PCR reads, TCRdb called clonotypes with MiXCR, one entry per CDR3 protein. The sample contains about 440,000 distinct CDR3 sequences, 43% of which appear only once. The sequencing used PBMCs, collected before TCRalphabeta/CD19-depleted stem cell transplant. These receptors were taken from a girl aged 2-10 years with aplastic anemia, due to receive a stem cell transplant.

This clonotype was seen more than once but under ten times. The chain's CDR3 is CASSLRGPSPQETQYF. DNA of the CDR3: TGTGCCAGCAGCTTAAGAGGGCCCTCCCCCCAAGAGACCCAGTACTTC. This chain uses TRBV7-3 with TRBJ2-5; maybe TRBD2 (5 bases). In germline, CDR1 is SGHTA, CDR2 FQGTGA. CDR3 length: 16 residues. V lost 1 base and J 1 base, leaving 13 bases between the germline ends.

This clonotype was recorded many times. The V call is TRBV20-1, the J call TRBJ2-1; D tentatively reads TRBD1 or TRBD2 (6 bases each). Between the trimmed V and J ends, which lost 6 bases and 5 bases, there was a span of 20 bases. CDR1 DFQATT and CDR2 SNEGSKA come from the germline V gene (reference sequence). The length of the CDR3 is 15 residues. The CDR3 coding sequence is TGCAGTGCGACTGCCCTACTCCGGGGGCACAATGAGCAGTTCTTC. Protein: CSATALLRGHNEQFF.

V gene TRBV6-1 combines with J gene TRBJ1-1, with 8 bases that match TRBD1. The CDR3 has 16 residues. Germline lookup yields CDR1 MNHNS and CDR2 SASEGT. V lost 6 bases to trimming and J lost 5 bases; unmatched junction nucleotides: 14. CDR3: CASRRNRGGPGTEAFF. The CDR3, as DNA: TGTGCCAGCAGGAGAAACAGGGGGGGACCGGGGACTGAAGCTTTCTTT.

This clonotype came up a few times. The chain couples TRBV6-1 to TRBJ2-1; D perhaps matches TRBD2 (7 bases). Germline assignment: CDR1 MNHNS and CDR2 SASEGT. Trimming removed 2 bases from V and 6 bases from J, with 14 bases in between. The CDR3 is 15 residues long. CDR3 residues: CASSERGAPVNEQFF. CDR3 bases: TGTGCCAGCAGTGAACGGGGGGCACCCGTCAATGAGCAGTTCTTC.

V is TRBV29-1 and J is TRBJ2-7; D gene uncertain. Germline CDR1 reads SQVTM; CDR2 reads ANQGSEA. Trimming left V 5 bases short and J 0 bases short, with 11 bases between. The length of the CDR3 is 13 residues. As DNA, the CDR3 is TGCAGCGTTTACGTCCGCAGCTCCTACGAGCAGTACTTC. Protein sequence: CSVYVRSSYEQYF.

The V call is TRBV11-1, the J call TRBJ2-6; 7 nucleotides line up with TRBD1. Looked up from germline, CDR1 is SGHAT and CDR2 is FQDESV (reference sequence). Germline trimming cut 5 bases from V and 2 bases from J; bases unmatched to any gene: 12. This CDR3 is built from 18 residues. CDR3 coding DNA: TGTGCCAGCAGCCAAGGCAGGGGGATAGGAACTGGGGCCAACGTCCTGACTTTC. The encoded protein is CASSQGRGIGTGANVLTF.

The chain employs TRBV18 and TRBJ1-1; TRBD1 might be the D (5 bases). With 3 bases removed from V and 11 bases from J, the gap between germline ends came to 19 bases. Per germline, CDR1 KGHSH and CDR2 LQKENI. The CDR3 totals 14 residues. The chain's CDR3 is CASSPLRDPGPAFF. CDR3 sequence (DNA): TGTGCCAGCTCACCCCTTCGGGACCCAGGTCCGGCTTTCTTT.

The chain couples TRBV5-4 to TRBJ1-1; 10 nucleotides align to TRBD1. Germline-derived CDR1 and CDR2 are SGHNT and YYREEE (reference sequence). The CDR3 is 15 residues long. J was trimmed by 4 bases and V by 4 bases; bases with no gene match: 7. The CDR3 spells CASSPGQGGFTEAFF. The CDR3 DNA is TGTGCCAGCAGCCCTGGACAGGGGGGGTTCACTGAAGCTTTCTTT.

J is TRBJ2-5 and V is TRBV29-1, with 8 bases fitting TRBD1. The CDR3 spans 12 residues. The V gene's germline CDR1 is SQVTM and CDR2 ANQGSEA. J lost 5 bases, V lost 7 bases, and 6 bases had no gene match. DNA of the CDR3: TGCAGCGCGGGGGACAGGCCGGAGACCCAGTACTTC. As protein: CSAGDRPETQYF.

This CDR3 reads CASSLDALLLAGGPTDTQYF. The CDR3 region has the DNA TGTGCCAGCAGCTTAGATGCTCTTCTACTAGCGGGAGGGCCCACAGATACGCAGTATTTT. The rearrangement joins TRBV11-2 to TRBJ2-3, with TRBD2 matching 13 bases. Looked up from germline, CDR1 is SGHAT and CDR2 is FQNNGV. V shed 0 bases, J shed 2 bases, and the junction held 11 bases outside the gene matches. This CDR3 comprises 20 residues.

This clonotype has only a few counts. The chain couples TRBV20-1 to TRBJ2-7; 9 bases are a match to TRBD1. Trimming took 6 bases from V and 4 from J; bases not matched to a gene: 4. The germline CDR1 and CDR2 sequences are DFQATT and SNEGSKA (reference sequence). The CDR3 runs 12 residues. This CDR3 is CSAAGQGYEQYF. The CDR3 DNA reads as TGCAGTGCCGCCGGACAGGGGTACGAGCAGTACTTC.

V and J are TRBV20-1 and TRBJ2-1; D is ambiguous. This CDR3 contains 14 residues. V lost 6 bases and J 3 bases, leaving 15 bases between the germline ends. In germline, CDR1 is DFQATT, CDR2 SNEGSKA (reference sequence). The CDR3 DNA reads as TGCAGTGCGGCTGTTAGCTGGAACTACAATGAGCAGTTCTTC. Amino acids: CSAAVSWNYNEQFF.